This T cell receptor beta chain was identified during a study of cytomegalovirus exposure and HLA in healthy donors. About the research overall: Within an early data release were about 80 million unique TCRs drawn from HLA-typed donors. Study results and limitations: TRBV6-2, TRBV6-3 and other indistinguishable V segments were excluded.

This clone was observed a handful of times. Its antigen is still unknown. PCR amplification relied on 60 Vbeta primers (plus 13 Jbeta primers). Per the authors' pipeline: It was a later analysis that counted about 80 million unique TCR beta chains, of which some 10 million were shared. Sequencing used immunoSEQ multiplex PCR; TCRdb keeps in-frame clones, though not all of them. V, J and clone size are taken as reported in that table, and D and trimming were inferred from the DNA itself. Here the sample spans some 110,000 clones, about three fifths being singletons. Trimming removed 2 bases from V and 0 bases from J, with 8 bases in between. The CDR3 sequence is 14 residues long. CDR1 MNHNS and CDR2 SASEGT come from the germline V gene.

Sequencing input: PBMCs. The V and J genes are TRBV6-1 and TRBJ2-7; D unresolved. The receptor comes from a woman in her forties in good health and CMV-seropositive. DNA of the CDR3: TGTGCCAGCAGTGAATGGCAGGACTCCTACGAGCAGTACTTC. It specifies CASSEWQDSYEQYF.